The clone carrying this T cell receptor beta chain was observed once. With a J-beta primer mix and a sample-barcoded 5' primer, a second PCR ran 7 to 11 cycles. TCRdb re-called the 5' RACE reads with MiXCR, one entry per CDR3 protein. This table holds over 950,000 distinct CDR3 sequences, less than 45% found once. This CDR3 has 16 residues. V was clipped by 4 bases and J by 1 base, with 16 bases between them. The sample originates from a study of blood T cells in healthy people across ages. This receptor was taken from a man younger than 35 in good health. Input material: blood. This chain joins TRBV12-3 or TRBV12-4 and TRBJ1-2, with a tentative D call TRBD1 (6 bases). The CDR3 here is CASSSDDRILNYGYTF. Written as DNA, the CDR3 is TGTGCCAGCAGTTCCGATGACAGGATCCTTAACTATGGCTACACCTTC.